This entry lists 11 T cell receptor beta chains sequenced from one sample in a study of OX40 agonist ivuxolimab in advanced cancers. Assay used: immunoSEQ multiplex PCR; TCRdb lists only in-frame clones, some missing. The sample records around 25,000 clones, about 86% being singletons. The specimen was CD4+ or CD8+ T cells sorted from blood, collected in a trial of the OX40 agonist ivuxolimab. All receptors derive from an adult with an advanced solid tumor such as melanoma, head and neck, liver or kidney cancer.

The CDR3, as DNA: TGTGCCAGCAGTTTCATGGGGGCGAAGTCGGGAGGAGCTTTCTTT. It specifies CASSFMGAKSGGAFF. The rearrangement links TRBV27 to TRBJ1-1, with D tentatively TRBD1 (6 bases). The CDR3 is 15 amino acids. V lost 3 bases and J 10 bases, leaving 21 bases between the germline ends. Looked up from germline, CDR1 is MNHEY and CDR2 is SMNVEV (reference sequence).

This clone was observed a single time. This chain connects TRBV11-3 to TRBJ2-2, with no clear D. The CDR3 contains 17 residues. Germline CDR1 and CDR2: SGHNT and YENEEA. Trimming cost V 0 bases and J 3 bases, with 14 bases left between them. The CDR3 nucleotides are TGTGCCAGCAGCTTAGATCCCCCTCGGAAAGACACCGGGGAGCTGTTTTTT. Residues: CASSLDPPRKDTGELFF.

The chain combines TRBV27 with TRBJ2-3, with 11 bases lining up with TRBD2. V gave up 8 bases and J gave up 3 bases; unmatched junction bases: 7. Germline CDR1 is MNHEY and CDR2 is SMNVEV (reference sequence). The CDR3 is 15 amino acids. CDR3 nucleotide sequence: TGTGCCAGCGGCCCACGACTAGCGGGAACAGATACGCAGTATTTT. Encoded protein: CASGPRLAGTDTQYF.

The V gene is TRBV5-1, the J gene TRBJ2-7, with 8 bases aligning to TRBD1. The CDR3 totals 14 residues. The germline gives CDR1 SGHRS, CDR2 YFSETQ. J lost 4 bases, V lost 5 bases, and 8 bases had no gene match. In DNA form, the CDR3 reads TGCGCCAGCAGATTTCGACAGGGGCCTTACGAGCAGTACTTC. Translating it yields CASRFRQGPYEQYF. Looking up the rest from reference TRBV5-1 and TRBJ2-7 gives the full variable domain: KAGVTQTPRYLIKTRGQQVTLSCSPISGHRSVSWYQQTPGQGLQFLFEYFSETQRNKGNFPGRFSGRQFSNSRSEMNVSTLELGDSALYLCASRFRQGPYEQYFGPGTRLTVT.

This clone was recorded once. The genes are TRBV6-5 and TRBJ2-2; 7 nucleotides line up with TRBD1. Per the germline V gene, CDR1 is MNHEY and CDR2 is SVGAGI. This CDR3 comprises 15 residues. The J segment lost 7 bases and the V segment lost 5 bases, leaving 10 bases of the junction unmatched. The CDR3 reads CASSPMTGYGGELFF. The CDR3 nucleotides read TGTGCCAGCAGTCCTATGACAGGGTACGGCGGGGAGCTGTTTTTT.

This chain joins TRBV4-2 and TRBJ2-6; D is ambiguous. V was pared by 0 bases and J by 0 bases, with 15 bases between. The CDR3 loop spans 19 amino acids. The germline V gene encodes CDR1 LGHNA and CDR2 YNFKEQ. The DNA for the CDR3 is TGTGCCAGCAGCCAAGATGTAGCAGGCCCGGTCTCTGGGGCCAACGTCCTGACTTTC. Translating gives CASSQDVAGPVSGANVLTF.

The chain carries TRBV6-1 and TRBJ2-2; weak D call: TRBD1 (6 bases). The CDR3 is 17 amino acids. From germline, CDR1 is MNHNS and CDR2 SASEGT. The germline V and J ends were trimmed by 3 bases and 3 bases, with 17 bases remaining between them. Here the CDR3 DNA reads TGTGCCAGCAGTGAGGAGGACAGCCTTACTTACACCGGGGAGCTGTTTTTT. Translated: CASSEEDSLTYTGELFF.

The rearrangement links TRBV28 to TRBJ2-1, with D possibly matching TRBD2 (6 bases). Germline V lookup: CDR1 MDHEN, CDR2 SYDVKM. V gave up 2 bases and J gave up 0 bases, with 8 bases separating them. This CDR3 region has 15 residues. The DNA of the CDR3 is TGTGCCAGCAGTTTAACCGGGAGCTCCTACAATGAGCAGTTCTTC. Amino acids: CASSLTGSSYNEQFF.

This chain connects TRBV2 to TRBJ1-4; the D is unclear. Germline assignment: CDR1 SNHLY and CDR2 FYNNEI. The CDR3 is made up of 14 amino acids. Trimming stripped 4 bases from V and 0 bases from J, with 6 bases between. The CDR3 protein is CASSGWATNEKLFF. The CDR3 region has the DNA TGTGCCAGCAGTGGATGGGCAACTAATGAAAAACTGTTTTTT.

This clone turned up a few times. This sequence joins TRBV27 and TRBJ2-1; D is undetermined. From germline, CDR1 is MNHEY and CDR2 SMNVEV (reference sequence). Between the trimmed V and J ends, which lost 2 bases and 4 bases, there was a span of 3 bases. CDR3 length: 12 residues. CDR3 residues: CASSLPYNEQFF. CDR3 DNA: TGTGCCAGCAGTTTACCGTACAATGAGCAGTTCTTC.

The chain couples TRBV9 to TRBJ1-1, with unresolved D. Germline V gives CDR1 SGDLS, CDR2 YYNGEE. This CDR3 is 15 amino acids long. Trimming stripped 4 bases from V and 1 base from J, with 14 bases between. The CDR3 loop reads CASSPSPRRNTEAFF. As DNA, the CDR3 is TGTGCCAGCAGCCCGAGCCCCCGAAGGAACACTGAAGCTTTCTTT.